The following is a TCR beta chain sequence with its context. PCR amplification relied on 60 Vbeta primers (plus 13 Jbeta primers). The repertoire was sequenced with immunoSEQ multiplex PCR; TCRdb's copy has only in-frame clones and lacks some. This repertoire includes roughly 200,000 clones. Germline loops: CDR1 SNHLY, CDR2 FYNNEI. The V end lost 3 bases, the J end lost 2 bases, and 8 bases lay between the germline ends. This CDR3 spans 13 amino acids. The sample is drawn from a study of cytomegalovirus exposure and HLA in healthy donors. The sequencing sample was made of PBMCs. The V call is TRBV2, the J call TRBJ2-7; D is unresolved. The sequence came from a man younger than 40 in good health and CMV-seronegative. This CDR3 is CASSDPLPYEQYF. DNA for the CDR3: TGTGCCAGCAGTGACCCACTACCCTACGAGCAGTACTTC.